What follows is one T cell receptor beta chain and its context. This clonotype was detected ten times or more. Its target antigen remains unknown. It has no much larger one-base neighbor in the sample; base qualities were not kept. The data derive from a study of CD8 T cells in ankylosing spondylitis listed by TCRdb under 2017. Regarding the complete study: T cell receptor beta repertoires were profiled in healthy donors and ankylosing spondylitis patients so that disease-linked TCR variants could be found. The full study cohort was made up of about 25 ankylosing spondylitis patients and around 100 healthy donors. Peripheral blood was sampled, and synovial fluid was additionally collected from ankylosing spondylitis patients.

The investigation overall reported the following: Some TCR beta motif variants had previously been reported in synovial fluid and blood of reactive arthritis patients, which suggested common disease-initiation mechanisms. Blood from ankylosing spondylitis patients appeared to be characterized by a TCR beta motif composed of about 8 highly homologous amino acid variants. In peripheral blood, the disease-linked clones were found at relatively low frequencies and had a CD8+ phenotype. The disease-linked clones were reported to be significantly enriched in matched synovial fluid samples from ankylosing spondylitis patients.

The sequencing machine was an Illumina HiSeq 2500. Quantitative 5'-RACE with molecular barcodes was used to prepare TCR beta libraries. In the authors' own workflow: Disease-linked TCR variants were identified with a new computational method built on a probabilistic model of VDJ rearrangement. TCRdb took the public reads, trimmed them with fastp at Q25, ran MiXCR for clone calling and kept in-frame beta chains. Merged by CDR3 protein, the rows form single entries marked with the most common genes and DNA. The authors' filters were not applied to this entry. Within this sample are under 200,000 distinct CDR3 sequences, with roughly 13% of them counted one time only. Approximately 9.9% of the sample is taken by the ten largest. The TCR sequence derives from a female donor with ankylosing spondylitis or in good health (not recorded which). The sample comprised blood, either unsorted or a sorted T cell fraction (not recorded which).

In nucleotides, the sequence is TGTGCCAGCAGCCAAGACGCAGTTCGTGGCTACACCTTC. This translates into CASSQDAVRGYTF. The rearrangement joined TRBV14 to TRBJ1-2; the D gene remains uncertain. CDR1 and CDR2 are drawn from the germline V gene: SGHDN, FVKESK. Including cysteine and phenylalanine, the CDR3 has 13 amino acids. Solely the CDR3 DNA is kept, with 39 bases framed from the first base. The junction carries 9 bases between V and J, which are trimmed by 0 bases and 7 bases respectively.